These 8 T cell receptor beta chains originate from one sample sequenced in a study of radiation and T cells in renal cell carcinoma. Sequencing used immunoSEQ multiplex PCR; TCRdb keeps in-frame clones, though not all of them. The table shows about 22,000 clones, with around 52% occurring only once. Treatment here: 15 Gy SBRT to primary tumor, nephrectomy 4 weeks later. Source: tumor tissue, taken from a patient whose treatment included radiotherapy and nephrectomy. Receptors originate from a woman aged 45-65 years with renal cell carcinoma.

This rearrangement joins TRBV15 to TRBJ1-6; TRBD1 might be the D (5 bases). Germline V gene sequence: CDR1 LNHNV, CDR2 YYDKDF (reference sequence). The CDR3 has 14 amino acids. Trimming shortened V by 0 bases and J by 7 bases, and 7 bases separated the two germline ends. For the CDR3, the DNA is TGTGCCACCAGCAGAGAAGAGGGGAATTCACCCCTCCACTTT. Translation: CATSREEGNSPLHF.

This clone was observed a single time. The chain uses TRBV29-1 and TRBJ2-6; D gene ambiguous. Germline values: CDR1 SQVTM, CDR2 ANQGSEA. V shed 2 bases and J shed 0 bases, with 5 bases lying between them. CDR3 length equals 14 residues. CDR3: CSVEKSSGANVLTF. DNA for the CDR3: TGCAGCGTTGAAAAGAGCTCTGGGGCCAACGTCCTGACTTTC.

In regard to this clone: The same CDR3 is also encoded by other DNA sequences in this sample. J is TRBJ1-6 and V is TRBV7-9; 7 nucleotides agree with TRBD1. Germline V CDR1 and CDR2: SEHNR, FQNEAQ (reference sequence). The CDR3 has 13 residues. J was trimmed by 9 bases and V by 5 bases; bases with no gene match: 4. The CDR3 nucleotides are TGTGCCAGCAGCCCGGGACAGACTTCACCCCTCCACTTT. As protein: CASSPGQTSPLHF.

This clone was observed once. The chain employs TRBV6-1 and TRBJ1-2, with D uncertain. Germline V gene sequence: CDR1 MNHNS, CDR2 SASEGT. This CDR3 comprises 14 residues. Trimming cost V 3 bases and J 3 bases, with 11 bases left between them. For the CDR3, the DNA is TGTGCCAGCAGTGATGACCCCGGGGACTATGGCTACACCTTC. Translation: CASSDDPGDYGYTF.

The V and J genes are TRBV4-3 and TRBJ1-1, with TRBD1 as a possible D gene (5 bases). CDR1 is LGHNA, CDR2 YSLEER, per germline. The CDR3 sequence is 17 residues long. The germline V and J ends were trimmed by 2 bases and 0 bases, with 16 bases remaining between them. CDR3 nucleotides: TGCGCCAGCAGCCAATTTACCGGACACCTTTTGAACACTGAAGCTTTCTTT. This sequence encodes CASSQFTGHLLNTEAFF.

The chain carries TRBV19 and TRBJ2-2; D perhaps matches TRBD1 (6 bases). The CDR3 length is 16 residues. The germline CDR1 and CDR2 sequences are LNHDA and SQIVND (reference sequence). The germline V and J ends were trimmed by 1 base and 6 bases, with 15 bases remaining between them. This CDR3 reads CASSIVGAGVPGELFF. In DNA form, the CDR3 reads TGTGCCAGTAGTATAGTCGGGGCAGGGGTTCCCGGGGAGCTGTTTTTT.

The chain has TRBV7-2 and TRBJ1-3; D is possibly TRBD1 (5 bases). Looked up from germline, CDR1 is SGHTA and CDR2 is FQGNSA. The CDR3 consists of 15 residues. The V and J ends lost 4 bases and 4 bases respectively, with 14 bases between them. The CDR3 loop reads CASSSQGGVGNTIYF. The CDR3, as DNA: TGTGCCAGCAGCTCCCAGGGCGGGGTCGGAAACACCATATATTTT.

The chain joins TRBV9 to TRBJ2-3, with 10 bases that match TRBD2. The CDR3 is made up of 15 amino acids. V shed 4 bases and J 6 bases; nucleotides not matched to a gene: 8. Per germline, CDR1 SGDLS and CDR2 YYNGEE. CDR3 DNA: TGTGCCAGCAGCACCAGGACTAGCGGTCTGGATACGCAGTATTTT. This encodes CASSTRTSGLDTQYF.